This T cell receptor (beta chain) was observed in a study of CD8 T cells in Susac syndrome. Study context: Among the sequenced Susac syndrome patients, roughly six had active disease while 8 or 9 were in remission.

Random hexamers were used to reverse transcribe roughly 0.45 to 1 ug of RNA. TCRdb analysed the immunoSEQ multiplex PCR reads with MiXCR anew, one entry per CDR3 protein. The sample shows around 130,000 distinct CDR3 sequences, around 94% of them seen only once. General study results and limits: In total CD8+ repertoires, some 15 Susac-specific public clones were found, and a few in CD8+ TEMRA repertoires. Susac CD8+ clonal expansion peaked in TEMRA cells and active patients.

As concerns this clonotype: Its target is not known.

CDR1 and CDR2 from the germline V gene are LGHNA and YSLEER. This CDR3 is 15 amino acids long. Germline trimming cut 0 bases from V and 4 bases from J; bases unmatched to any gene: 4. Sequencing of TCR beta was carried out in blood CD8+ and CD4+ T cells. This receptor was obtained from a human donor with Susac syndrome. The sequenced sample consisted of CD8+ T cells from PBMCs. The chain is built from TRBV4-3 and TRBJ1-1; TRBD1 aligns across 8 bases. CDR3 loop: CASSQDSGQGTEAFF. CDR3 sequence (DNA): TGCGCCAGCAGCCAAGATTCAGGACAGGGCACTGAAGCTTTCTTT.